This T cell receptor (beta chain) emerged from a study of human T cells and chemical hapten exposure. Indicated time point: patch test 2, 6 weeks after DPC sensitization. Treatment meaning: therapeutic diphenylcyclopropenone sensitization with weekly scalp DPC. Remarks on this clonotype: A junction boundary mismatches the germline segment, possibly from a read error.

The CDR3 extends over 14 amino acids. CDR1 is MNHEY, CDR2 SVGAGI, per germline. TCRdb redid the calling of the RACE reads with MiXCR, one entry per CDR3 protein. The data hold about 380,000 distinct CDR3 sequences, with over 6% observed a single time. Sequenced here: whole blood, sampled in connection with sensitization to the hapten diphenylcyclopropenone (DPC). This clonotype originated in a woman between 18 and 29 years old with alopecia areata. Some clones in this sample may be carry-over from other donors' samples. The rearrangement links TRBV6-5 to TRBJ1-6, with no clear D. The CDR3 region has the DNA TGTGCCAGCAGTAGGGCAGGCCTCAATTCACCCCTCGACTTT. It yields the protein CASSRAGLNSPLDF.